Listed here are 29 T cell receptor beta chains from one sample, sequenced in a study of blood T cell repertoires in COVID-19. Repertoires were generated with immunoSEQ multiplex PCR, while TCRdb's copy carries only in-frame clones and drops some. The table has 120,000 to 150,000 clones, around 84% seen once; the top ten hold around 35%. Sequencing used peripheral blood. The receptors derive from a human donor in a cohort sampled during active COVID-19.

V gene TRBV7-9 combines with J gene TRBJ2-4; 8 bases line up with TRBD1. CDR3 length equals 14 residues. The germline CDR1 and CDR2 sequences are SEHNR and FQNEAQ (reference sequence). V lost 5 bases and J lost 3; bases outside the gene matches: 3. The CDR3 DNA is TGTGCCAGCAGCGTGGACAGGGTCAAAAACATTCAGTACTTC. Its protein is CASSVDRVKNIQYF. The variable domain in full, completed from reference TRBV7-9 and TRBJ2-4, reads DTGVSQNPRHKITKRGQNVTFRCDPISEHNRLYWYRQTLGQGPEFLTYFQNEAQLEKSRLLSDRFSAERPKGSFSTLEIQRTEQGDSAMYLCASSVDRVKNIQYFGAGTRLSVL.

The V and J genes are TRBV24-1 and TRBJ2-5; 9 bases are a match to TRBD1. CDR3 size: 15 residues. V trimming: 4 bases; J trimming: 4 bases; junction bases outside the gene matches: 6. Germline V gene lookup returns CDR1 KGHDR and CDR2 SFDVKD. The CDR3 nucleotides read TGTGCCACCAGTGACCCCCGACAGGGGGGAGAGACCCAGTACTTC. Amino acid sequence: CATSDPRQGGETQYF.

The CDR3 DNA is TGTGCCAGTAGCGATACAGGGGGAGCTGAAGCTTTCTTT. It is translated as CASSDTGGAEAFF. The chain recombines TRBV19 with TRBJ1-1; 8 positions match TRBD1. Trimming took 6 bases from V and 6 from J; bases not matched to a gene: 6. The CDR3 length is 13 residues. Germline V gene sequence: CDR1 LNHDA, CDR2 SQIVND (reference sequence).

V and J are TRBV11-1 and TRBJ1-3, with D maybe TRBD1 (6 bases). The CDR3 runs 13 residues. Germline assignment: CDR1 SGHAT and CDR2 FQDESV (reference sequence). Between the trimmed V and J ends, which lost 4 bases and 4 bases, there was a span of 8 bases. The CDR3 here is CASSSGTGNTIYF. In DNA form, the CDR3 reads TGTGCCAGCAGCTCCGGGACAGGAAACACCATATATTTT.

This chain connects TRBV11-3 to TRBJ2-2, with 7 bases fitting TRBD2. The CDR3 contains 18 residues. Per the germline V gene, CDR1 is SGHNT and CDR2 is YENEEA. V shed 5 bases, J shed 2 bases, and the junction held 14 bases outside the gene matches. For the CDR3, the DNA is TGTGCCAGCAGCCCTAGCGGAATGGGAGTCACAAACACCGGGGAGCTGTTTTTT. Residues: CASSPSGMGVTNTGELFF. The full variable domain, its missing parts supplied by reference TRBV11-3 and TRBJ2-2, is EAGVVQSPRYKIIEKKQPVAFWCNPISGHNTLYWYLQNLGQGPELLIRYENEEAVDDSQLPKDRFSAERLKGVDSTLKIQPAELGDSAVYLCASSPSGMGVTNTGELFFGEGSRLTVL.

The genes are TRBV11-3 and TRBJ1-1, with D possibly TRBD1 on 5 matching bases. Trimming stripped 6 bases from V and 9 bases from J, with 17 bases between. Germline values: CDR1 SGHNT, CDR2 YENEEA. The CDR3 is 13 amino acids. CDR3 residues: CASSPGPGEKAFF. CDR3 nucleotides: TGTGCCAGCAGTCCGGGACCGGGGGAAAAAGCTTTCTTT.

CDR3 coding DNA: TGCGCCAGCAGCCAAAAGATCTCCGGGACTAGCGGGGATGGCGGGGAGCTGTTTTTT. The encoded protein is CASSQKISGTSGDGGELFF. The chain combines TRBV4-3 with TRBJ2-2; 13 bases are shared with TRBD2. This CDR3 region has 19 residues. V lost 2 bases, J lost 7 bases, and 13 bases stayed unmatched. Germline V gene data show CDR1 as LGHNA and CDR2 as YSLEER.

The gene calls are TRBV6-4 and TRBJ2-1; 10 nucleotides line up with TRBD2. This CDR3 has 16 amino acids. The J segment lost 8 bases and the V segment lost 6 bases, leaving 13 bases of the junction unmatched. The germline V gene has CDR1 MRHNA and CDR2 SNTAGT. The CDR3 protein is CASRRLAGQIGYEQFF. In nucleotides, the CDR3 is TGTGCCAGCAGAAGACTAGCGGGCCAAATCGGATATGAGCAGTTCTTC.

The J gene is TRBJ1-5, the V gene TRBV28; no firm D call. The CDR3 sequence is 12 residues long. CDR1 and CDR2 (germline): MDHEN, SYDVKM. Trimming stripped 6 bases from V and 7 bases from J, with 10 bases between. CDR3 sequence (DNA): TGTGCCAGCAGCCTCACAGAGCAGCCCCAGCATTTT. It encodes CASSLTEQPQHF.

J is TRBJ1-5 and V is TRBV6-2 or TRBV6-3, with D possibly matching TRBD1 (5 bases). The CDR3 runs to 15 residues. Germline loops: CDR1 MNHEY, CDR2 SVGEGT. V lost 0 bases and J lost 7, with 13 bases in between. As DNA, the CDR3 is TGTGCCAGCAGTTACTCGTCCCACGACAGACAGCCCCAGCATTTT. It encodes CASSYSSHDRQPQHF.

Here the CDR3 DNA reads TGCGCCAGCAGCTTTAGAACTGAGCCCCAGCATTTT. This sequence encodes CASSFRTEPQHF. This rearrangement joins TRBV5-1 to TRBJ1-5; the D is unclear. CDR1 SGHRS and CDR2 YFSETQ come from the germline V gene. The CDR3 length is 12 residues. V was pared by 2 bases and J by 8 bases, with 8 bases between.

The J gene is TRBJ2-7, the V gene TRBV19; 7 bases line up with TRBD1. The CDR3 loop spans 15 amino acids. The trim removed 9 bases at V and 5 bases at J, leaving 16 bases unmatched. CDR1 is LNHDA, CDR2 SQIVND, per germline (reference sequence). The CDR3 reads CASRPSRQGRNEQYF. The CDR3 DNA reads TGTGCCAGCAGACCGTCGAGACAGGGACGTAACGAGCAGTACTTC. Full variable domain (missing parts from reference TRBV19 and TRBJ2-7): DGGITQSPKYLFRKEGQNVTLSCEQNLNHDAMYWYRQDPGQGLRLIYYSQIVNDFQKGDIAEGYSVSREKKESFPLTVTSAQKNPTAFYLCASRPSRQGRNEQYFGPGTRLTVT.

The chain combines TRBV4-2 with TRBJ1-1; D remains unclear. Trimming shortened V by 0 bases and J by 1 base, and 6 bases separated the two germline ends. Germline loops: CDR1 LGHNA, CDR2 YNFKEQ. There are 14 residues in the CDR3. CDR3 region: CASSQESRNTEAFF. The CDR3 bases are TGTGCCAGCAGCCAAGAGTCCAGGAACACTGAAGCTTTCTTT.

This clone showed up just once. The chain recombines TRBV7-2 with TRBJ2-5; D call uncertain. V lost 1 base, J lost 3 bases, and 9 bases lay in between. This CDR3 spans 14 amino acids. CDR1 is SGHTA and CDR2 is FQGNSA in the germline V gene. The CDR3 nucleotides read TGTGCCAGCAGCTTAGTTCCCGCAGAAGAGACCCAGTACTTC. It yields the protein CASSLVPAEETQYF.

J is TRBJ2-1 and V is TRBV6-5, with 8 bases identical to TRBD1. Trimming at V came to 1 base and at J to 8 bases, leaving 7 bases not matched to a gene. This CDR3 contains 15 residues. From germline, CDR1 is MNHEY and CDR2 SVGAGI. DNA of the CDR3: TGTGCCAGCAGTTACTGGGGACAGGCGAGCGATGAGCAGTTCTTC. Its translation is CASSYWGQASDEQFF.

The J gene is TRBJ2-5, the V gene TRBV28; 7 nucleotides align to TRBD2. The CDR3 sequence is 14 residues long. Per germline, CDR1 MDHEN and CDR2 SYDVKM. V lost 4 bases and J lost 5; bases outside the gene matches: 7. In DNA form, the CDR3 reads TGTGCCAGCAGTTCCCGTGGGGGGGTCGAGACCCAGTACTTC. This encodes CASSSRGGVETQYF.

This sequence joins TRBV4-1 and TRBJ2-3; TRBD2 might be the D (5 bases). Per the germline V gene, CDR1 is MGHRA and CDR2 is YSYEKL. The CDR3 covers 13 residues. Trimming left V 2 bases short and J 4 bases short, with 7 bases between. CDR3 sequence (DNA): TGCGCCAGCAGCCAATGGACTGCAGATACGCAGTATTTT. Amino acids: CASSQWTADTQYF.

A remark on this clone: The germline gene is not matched at one end of the junction; a read error may be the cause. The chain couples TRBV4-3 to TRBJ2-1, with 9 bases lining up with TRBD1. Germline-derived CDR1 and CDR2 are LGHNA and YSLEER. This CDR3 region has 15 residues. The CDR3 DNA is TGCGTCAGCAGCCAAGAAGGACAGGGGTGGAATGAGCAGTTCTTC. Translation: CVSSQEGQGWNEQFF.

The chain combines TRBV11-1 with TRBJ1-6; TRBD1 aligns across 7 bases. After removal of 5 bases from V and 5 bases from J, the junction contained 6 bases not matched to a gene. CDR1 is SGHAT and CDR2 is FQDESV in the germline V gene (reference sequence). This CDR3 comprises 15 residues. CDR3 nucleotide sequence: TGTGCCAGCAGCGACGGGACAGTTAATAATTCACCCCTCCACTTT. Amino acid sequence: CASSDGTVNNSPLHF.

The chain employs TRBV7-2 and TRBJ1-2, with D possibly being TRBD1 (5 bases). The germline CDR1 and CDR2 sequences are SGHTA and FQGNSA. Trimming removed 5 bases at V and 4 bases at J, with 14 bases between. The CDR3 length is 14 residues. The chain's CDR3 is CASSPSVGGYGYTF. The DNA of the CDR3 is TGTGCCAGCAGCCCCTCGGTGGGGGGCTATGGCTACACCTTC. Variable domain in full (rest from reference TRBV7-2 and TRBJ1-2): GAGVSQSPSNKVTEKGKDVELRCDPISGHTALYWYRQSLGQGLEFLIYFQGNSAPDKSGLPSDRFSAERTGGSVSTLTIQRTQQEDSAVYLCASSPSVGGYGYTFGSGTRLTVV.

The chain employs TRBV7-2 and TRBJ1-3; D perhaps matches TRBD1 (6 bases). The CDR3 spans 16 residues. Germline CDR1 reads SGHTA; CDR2 reads FQGNSA. Deletions cut 4 bases from V and 4 bases from J, with 17 bases between. CDR3 nucleotides: TGTGCCAGCAGCTACAACAGGGATTTAGCGGGAAACACCATATATTTT. This translates into CASSYNRDLAGNTIYF.

V usage is TRBV25-1 and J usage is TRBJ2-7; 8 nucleotides agree with TRBD1. Germline CDR1 and CDR2: MGHDK and SYGVNS. CDR3 length: 14 amino acids. Trimming at V came to 8 bases and at J to 3 bases, leaving 9 bases not matched to a gene. The CDR3 protein is CASSRGQAIYEQYF. The DNA for the CDR3 is TGTGCCAGCTCCCGGGGACAGGCGATCTACGAGCAGTACTTC.

The chain combines TRBV19 with TRBJ1-1; 8 positions agree with TRBD1. Germline assignment: CDR1 LNHDA and CDR2 SQIVND (reference sequence). The V gene end was trimmed by 1 base and the J gene end by 0 bases; junction bases not matched to a gene: 4. CDR3 size: 16 residues. CDR3 amino acids: CASSIGWGQVNTEAFF. CDR3 nucleotides: TGTGCCAGTAGTATAGGTTGGGGACAGGTGAACACTGAAGCTTTCTTT.

The chain's CDR3 is CASSRTGDSNQPQHF. The CDR3 nucleotides are TGTGCCAGCAGCCGGACAGGAGATAGCAATCAGCCCCAGCATTTT. V is TRBV7-3 and J is TRBJ1-5; the match to TRBD1 covers 7 bases. V dropped 5 bases and J dropped 0; count of bases not matched to a gene: 4. There are 15 residues in the CDR3. CDR1 and CDR2 (germline): SGHTA, FQGTGA.

Concerning this clone: Germline and junction disagree at one end, which may indicate a read error. The chain combines TRBV30 with TRBJ2-4, with 7 bases matching TRBD2. CDR1 is GTSNPN and CDR2 is SVGIG in the germline V gene (reference sequence). CDR3 size: 12 residues. CDR3 in DNA: TGTGCCTGGAGTTCCGAGCGGGGCCCCGGGGGATTC. The encoded protein is CAWSSERGPGGF.

The chain carries TRBV7-9 and TRBJ2-1, with 8 bases matching TRBD2. CDR1 is SEHNR and CDR2 is FQNEAQ in the germline V gene (reference sequence). The junction had 4 bases not matched to a gene; V was cut back by 3 bases and J by 0 bases. The CDR3 is 16 residues long. CDR3 protein: CASSLLSGGSYNEQFF. The CDR3 DNA follows: TGTGCCAGCAGCTTGCTAAGCGGGGGCTCCTACAATGAGCAGTTCTTC.

The V and J genes are TRBV5-6 and TRBJ1-2; 10 bases line up with TRBD1. Losses at the gene ends were 4 bases for V and 7 bases for J; bases not matched to a gene: 7. CDR3 length: 14 amino acids. Germline assignment: CDR1 SGHDT and CDR2 YYEEEE. The CDR3 is CASSPRDRGGGYTF. CDR3 bases: TGTGCCAGCAGCCCCCGGGACAGGGGCGGTGGCTACACCTTC.

This clone was counted only a few times. This rearrangement joins TRBV7-2 to TRBJ2-7; a possible D gene is TRBD1 (5 bases). The CDR3 runs 11 residues. V lost 3 bases to trimming and J lost 6 bases, with 6 bases between them. CDR1 is SGHTA, CDR2 FQGNSA, per germline. CDR3 in amino acids: CASSLTVEQYF. The CDR3 DNA reads TGTGCCAGCAGCTTGACAGTCGAGCAGTACTTC.

The chain is built from TRBV3-1 (or the pseudogene TRBV3-2) and TRBJ1-2; D not resolved. CDR3 length equals 14 residues. V was pared by 1 base and J by 5 bases, with 11 bases between. CDR1 is LGHDT and CDR2 is YNNKEL in the germline V gene (reference sequence). CDR3 region: CASSQGGSEYGYTF. The CDR3 nucleotides read TGTGCCAGCAGCCAAGGAGGCAGCGAGTATGGCTACACCTTC.